Below are 5 T cell receptor beta chains sequenced from a single sample in a study of blood T cell repertoires in COVID-19. Produced via immunoSEQ multiplex PCR; TCRdb's table is partial and in-frame only. The sample holds around 120,000 clones, approximately 83% seen once. Sequences were obtained from peripheral blood. The receptor source for this set is a man in his forties with active or convalescent COVID-19.

The chain carries TRBV29-1 and TRBJ1-3; TRBD1 might be the D (6 bases). V dropped 2 bases and J dropped 2 bases, with 10 bases sitting between them. This CDR3 is built from 14 residues. CDR1 is SQVTM, CDR2 ANQGSEA, per germline. The DNA of the CDR3 is TGCAGCGTTGAAAGGACAGTAGCTGGAAACACCATATATTTT. It encodes CSVERTVAGNTIYF.

The V call is TRBV7-9, the J call TRBJ2-7, with 10 bases lining up with TRBD1. The junction had 6 bases not matched to a gene; V was cut back by 4 bases and J by 3 bases. The CDR3 is 15 residues long. Germline lookup yields CDR1 SEHNR and CDR2 FQNEAQ (reference sequence). The DNA for the CDR3 is TGTGCCAGCAGCTCCCCCGGGACAGGGGTCTACGAGCAGTACTTC. Its protein is CASSSPGTGVYEQYF. The variable domain in full, with the rest retrieved from reference TRBV7-9 and TRBJ2-7, is DTGVSQNPRHKITKRGQNVTFRCDPISEHNRLYWYRQTLGQGPEFLTYFQNEAQLEKSRLLSDRFSAERPKGSFSTLEIQRTEQGDSAMYLCASSSPGTGVYEQYFGPGTRLTVT.

This clone appeared a single time. In DNA form, the CDR3 reads TGTGCCAGCAGCGTAGAGGGACTAGCTAATAGCGAGCAGTTCTTC. The encoded protein is CASSVEGLANSEQFF. The rearrangement joins TRBV9 to TRBJ2-1, with TRBD2 matching 9 bases. The J segment lost 10 bases and the V segment lost 0 bases, leaving 8 bases of the junction unmatched. The CDR3 consists of 15 residues. CDR1 is SGDLS and CDR2 is YYNGEE in the germline V gene.

This clone was observed a single time. CDR3 sequence reads: CASSPQTGGTGANVLTF. CDR3 bases: TGTGCCAGCTCACCGCAGACAGGGGGCACTGGGGCCAACGTCCTGACTTTC. V gene TRBV18 combines with J gene TRBJ2-6; 10 bases map to TRBD1. CDR3 length equals 17 residues. V was pared by 3 bases and J by 2 bases, with 4 bases of the junction left unmatched. From germline, CDR1 is KGHSH and CDR2 LQKENI. Supplemented by reference TRBV18 and TRBJ2-6, the full variable domain reads NAGVMQNPRHLVRRRGQEARLRCSPMKGHSHVYWYRQLPEEGLKFMVYLQKENIIDESGMPKERFSAEFPKEGPSILRIQQVVRGDSAAYFCASSPQTGGTGANVLTFGAGSRLTVL.

The chain couples TRBV3-1 (or the pseudogene TRBV3-2) to TRBJ1-5, with unresolved D. The CDR3 is made up of 14 amino acids. Germline V gene sequence: CDR1 LGHDT, CDR2 YNNKEL (reference sequence). Trimming took 2 bases from V and 1 from J, leaving 6 bases between them. CDR3 in DNA: TGTGCCAGCAGCCAATCCGGGAGCAATCAGCCCCAGCATTTT. Its protein product is CASSQSGSNQPQHF.